The present T cell receptor (beta chain) was sequenced within a study of blood T cell repertoires in COVID-19. This CDR3 is built from 14 residues. The V gene lost 3 bases and the J gene lost 7 bases, with 16 bases spanning the gap. CDR1 is GTSNPN, CDR2 SVGIG, per germline (reference sequence). The assay was immunoSEQ multiplex PCR, and TCRdb's table has in-frame clones only and misses some. The profile shows fewer than 200,000 clones, roughly four fifths of them singletons. Sample: peripheral blood. This TCR was recovered from a middle-aged man who had recovered from COVID-19. The chain combines TRBV30 with TRBJ1-5; tentatively, D is TRBD1 (6 bases). CDR3 in amino acids: CAWSTTGFDQPQHF. The CDR3 DNA is TGTGCCTGGAGCACTACAGGGTTCGACCAGCCCCAGCATTTT.